The rows below give T cell receptor beta chains drawn from one sample of a study of PD-1 blockade in classical Hodgkin lymphoma. Here immunoSEQ multiplex PCR was the method, and the copy in TCRdb shows in-frame clones only, minus some. The table lists fewer than 25,000 clones, over 70% of them singletons. The sequencing here drew on peripheral blood mononuclear cells (PBMCs), taken before the fourth cycle of nivolumab. Receptor source: a human donor with classical Hodgkin lymphoma. The CDR3 runs from the conserved cysteine through the conserved F or W. D genes are given only for firm matches. Clone size, where shown, is once, few, many, or a class for clones that have expanded.

abundance	j_gene	len	d_gene	v_gene	CDR3aa	CDR3nt
-	TRBJ2-3	18	-	TRBV4-2	CASSHIGAVEGTTDTQYF	TGTGCCAGCAGCCATATTGGCGCGGTAGAGGGAACAACAGATACGCAGTATTTT
-	TRBJ1-1	14	TRBD1	TRBV7-9	CASSLEGAQAEAFF	TGTGCCAGCAGCTTAGAGGGGGCCCAAGCTGAAGCTTTCTTT
-	TRBJ2-7	12	TRBD1	TRBV7-2	CASSLDRGEQYF	TGTGCCAGCAGCTTAGACAGGGGGGAGCAGTACTTC
few	TRBJ1-1	14	TRBD1	TRBV30	CAWSVRDPTGKAFF	TGTGCCTGGAGTGTACGGGATCCGACAGGGAAAGCTTTCTTT
medium-sized	TRBJ2-7	15	-	TRBV9	CASSVGQGISYEQYF	TGTGCCAGCAGCGTAGGGCAGGGGATATCCTACGAGCAGTACTTC
few	TRBJ1-5	13	TRBD1	TRBV27	CASSRQGGQPQHF	TGTGCCAGCAGTCGACAGGGCGGTCAGCCCCAGCATTTT
-	TRBJ2-5	15	TRBD2	TRBV5-1	CASSFPLAVQETQYF	TGCGCCAGCAGCTTTCCTCTAGCGGTCCAAGAGACCCAGTACTTC
-	TRBJ2-3	11	-	TRBV20-1	CSARTGLAQYF	TGCAGTGCTAGAACAGGGCTTGCGCAGTATTTT
-	TRBJ1-1	16	TRBD1	TRBV28	CASTLTSPGQGTEAFF	TGTGCCAGCACCCTTACAAGTCCGGGACAGGGCACTGAAGCTTTCTTT
few	TRBJ1-1	17	-	TRBV15	CATSRDSFLSRNTEAFF	TGTGCCACCAGCAGAGATAGTTTCCTATCTCGGAACACTGAAGCTTTCTTT
-	TRBJ2-5	14	TRBD2	TRBV25-1	CASSSGGGLETQYF	TGTGCCAGCAGTTCGGGAGGAGGGTTAGAGACCCAGTACTTC
-	TRBJ2-3	14	-	TRBV27	CASSLNKGGDTQYF	TGTGCCAGCAGTTTAAATAAGGGGGGAGATACGCAGTATTTT
-	TRBJ2-7	17	-	TRBV28	CASSIKSWKSTPYEQYF	TGTGCCAGCAGTATAAAAAGCTGGAAAAGCACGCCCTACGAGCAGTACTTC
-	TRBJ2-1	14	TRBD1	TRBV5-4	CASSGDRVNNEQFF	TGTGCCAGCAGCGGGGACAGGGTGAACAATGAGCAGTTCTTC
-	TRBJ1-3	14	-	TRBV5-1	CARRQVLSGNTIYF	TGCGCCAGACGACAGGTCCTATCTGGAAACACCATATATTTT
-	TRBJ2-3	16	-	TRBV5-4	CASSSPVLTPTDTQYF	TGTGCCAGCAGCTCCCCGGTCTTGACACCCACAGATACGCAGTATTTT
-	TRBJ1-3	21	-	TRBV7-6	CASSLVAKGSGTRYSGNTIYF	TGTGCCAGCAGCTTAGTAGCTAAAGGGTCCGGGACGCGATACTCTGGAAACACCATATATTTT
-	TRBJ1-5	14	TRBD1	TRBV27	CASSSQDRGHVQHF	TGTGCCAGCAGTTCCCAGGACAGGGGGCACGTTCAGCATTTT
few	TRBJ2-2	17	TRBD2	TRBV7-3	CASSVNPGLASTGELFF	TGTGCCAGCAGCGTAAATCCAGGACTAGCATCCACCGGGGAGCTGTTTTTT
-	TRBJ1-3	15	-	TRBV6-5	CASSYSGSSGNTIYF	TGTGCCAGCAGTTACTCTGGAAGCTCTGGAAACACCATATATTTT
-	TRBJ2-3	15	TRBD2	TRBV5-8	CASSSGGSLLDTQYF	TGTGCCAGCAGCTCCGGGGGGTCTCTTTTAGATACGCAGTATTTT
once	TRBJ2-7	15	-	TRBV5-6	CASSLWRQKFYEQYF	TGTGCCAGCAGCTTGTGGCGACAGAAATTTTACGAGCAGTACTTC
-	TRBJ2-1	13	-	TRBV21-1	CATVPGGYNEQFF	TGTGCCACTGTTCCGGGGGGGTACAATGAGCAGTTCTTC
-	TRBJ1-5	13	-	TRBV6-4	CASSVGEGRPQHF	TGTGCCAGCAGTGTTGGGGAAGGGCGGCCCCAGCATTTT
once	TRBJ2-5	14	-	TRBV7-3	CASSPGTAGETQYF	TGTGCCAGCAGCCCAGGGACGGCGGGAGAGACCCAGTACTTC
medium-sized	TRBJ2-3	14	-	TRBV7-2	CASSPLGLGDTQYF	TGTGCCAGCAGCCCTTTAGGTTTAGGGGATACGCAGTATTTT
-	TRBJ1-1	12	-	TRBV7-9	CASSQRGTEAFF	TGTGCCAGCAGCCAACGGGGCACTGAAGCTTTCTTT
-	TRBJ2-2	14	-	TRBV7-9	CASTLLLSTGELFF	TGTGCCAGCACCCTCCTGCTATCCACCGGGGAGCTGTTTTTT
few	TRBJ1-2	12	-	TRBV19	CASSDGPYGYTF	TGTGCCAGTAGCGACGGACCCTATGGCTACACCTTC
-	TRBJ2-7	12	TRBD1	TRBV29-1	CSTATGDYEQYF	TGCAGCACGGCGACAGGGGACTACGAGCAGTACTTC
-	TRBJ2-7	15	TRBD1	TRBV5-3	CCDRGRGATPTLRYF	TGTTGCGACAGGGGGCGCGGGGCAACCCCTACGTTGCGGTACTTC
-	TRBJ2-5	18	TRBD2	TRBV4-2	CASSQRTSGGYLGETQYF	TGTGCCAGCAGCCAAAGGACTAGCGGGGGGTATTTAGGAGAGACCCAGTACTTC
-	TRBJ2-1	15	TRBD2	TRBV27	CASNRRLAVYNEQFF	TGTGCCAGCAACCGGAGACTAGCGGTTTACAATGAGCAGTTCTTC
once	TRBJ2-7	17	TRBD2	TRBV11-2	CASSLRGVEQAEYEQYF	TGTGCCAGCAGCTTACGGGGGGTGGAACAGGCCGAATACGAGCAGTACTTC
-	TRBJ2-7	15	TRBD1	TRBV5-4	CASTPGGGLFYEQYF	TGTGCCAGCACCCCAGGGGGCGGGTTATTCTACGAGCAGTACTTC
-	TRBJ2-3	14	TRBD2	TRBV10-3	CAIKGLAREDTQYF	TGTGCCATCAAGGGACTAGCGAGGGAGGATACGCAGTATTTT
-	TRBJ2-1	16	-	TRBV6-5	CASSYSAGEVWNEQFF	TGTGCCAGCAGTTACTCTGCAGGGGAGGTCTGGAATGAGCAGTTCTTC
-	TRBJ2-1	15	TRBD2	TRBV7-8	CASSLISGGAGEQFF	TGTGCCAGCAGCTTAATTAGCGGGGGGGCCGGTGAGCAGTTCTTC
-	TRBJ2-7	14	-	TRBV14	CASSSPLFSYEQYF	TGTGCCAGCAGCTCACCCCTCTTCTCCTACGAGCAGTACTTC